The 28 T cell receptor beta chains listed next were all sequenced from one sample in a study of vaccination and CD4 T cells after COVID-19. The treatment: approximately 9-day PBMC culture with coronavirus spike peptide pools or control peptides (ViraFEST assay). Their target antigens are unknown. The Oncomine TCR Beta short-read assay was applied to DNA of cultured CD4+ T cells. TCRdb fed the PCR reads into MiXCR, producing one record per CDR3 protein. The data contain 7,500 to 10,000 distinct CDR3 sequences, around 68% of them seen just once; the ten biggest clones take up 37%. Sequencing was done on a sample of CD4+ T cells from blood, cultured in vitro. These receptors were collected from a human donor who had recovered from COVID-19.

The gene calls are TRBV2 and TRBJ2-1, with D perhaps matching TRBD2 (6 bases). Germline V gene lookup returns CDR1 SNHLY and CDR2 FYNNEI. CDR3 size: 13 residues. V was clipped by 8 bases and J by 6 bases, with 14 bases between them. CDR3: CASGGGSGNEQFF. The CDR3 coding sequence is TGTGCCAGCGGTGGGGGGAGCGGCAATGAGCAGTTCTTC.

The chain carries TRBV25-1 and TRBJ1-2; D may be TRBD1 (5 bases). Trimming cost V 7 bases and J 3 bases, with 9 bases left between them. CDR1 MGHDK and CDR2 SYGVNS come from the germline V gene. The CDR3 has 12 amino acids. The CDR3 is CASTAGDYGYTF. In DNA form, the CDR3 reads TGTGCCAGCACTGCGGGGGACTATGGCTACACCTTC.

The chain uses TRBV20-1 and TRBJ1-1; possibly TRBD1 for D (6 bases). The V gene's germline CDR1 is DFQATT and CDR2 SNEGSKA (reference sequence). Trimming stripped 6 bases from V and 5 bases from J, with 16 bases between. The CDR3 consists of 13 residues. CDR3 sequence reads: CSAPGPRGTEAFF. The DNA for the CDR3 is TGCAGTGCCCCCGGGCCTAGGGGGACTGAAGCTTTCTTT.

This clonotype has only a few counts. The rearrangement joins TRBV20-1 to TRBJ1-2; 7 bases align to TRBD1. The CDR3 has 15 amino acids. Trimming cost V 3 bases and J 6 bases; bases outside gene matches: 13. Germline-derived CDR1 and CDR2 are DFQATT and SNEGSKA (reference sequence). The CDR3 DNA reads TGCAGTGCTAGCAACTCAGGACAGGACCCGGATGGCTACACCTTC. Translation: CSASNSGQDPDGYTF.

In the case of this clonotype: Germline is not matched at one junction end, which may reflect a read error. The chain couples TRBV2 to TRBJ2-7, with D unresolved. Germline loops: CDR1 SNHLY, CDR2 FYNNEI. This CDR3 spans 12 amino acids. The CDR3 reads CASEGLSFEQYF. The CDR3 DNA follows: TGTGCCAGCGAAGGCCTGTCCTTCGAGCAGTACTTC.

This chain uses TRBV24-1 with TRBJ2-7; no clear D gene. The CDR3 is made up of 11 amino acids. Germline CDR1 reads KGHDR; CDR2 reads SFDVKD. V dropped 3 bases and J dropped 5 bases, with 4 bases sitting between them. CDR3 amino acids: CATSDTHEQYF. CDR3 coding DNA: TGTGCCACCAGTGATACCCACGAGCAGTACTTC.

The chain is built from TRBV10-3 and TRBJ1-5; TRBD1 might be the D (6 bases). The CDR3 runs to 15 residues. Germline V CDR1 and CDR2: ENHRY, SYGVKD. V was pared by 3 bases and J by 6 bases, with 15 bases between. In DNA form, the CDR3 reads TGTGCCATCAGTGAAGGGGGGGCGCGTGGTCAGCCCCAGCATTTT. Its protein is CAISEGGARGQPQHF.

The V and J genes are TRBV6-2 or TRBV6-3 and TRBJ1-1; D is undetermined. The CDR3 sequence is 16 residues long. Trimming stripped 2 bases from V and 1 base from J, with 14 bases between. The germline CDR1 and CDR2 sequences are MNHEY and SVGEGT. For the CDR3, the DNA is TGTGCCAGCAGTTACGCGGACGGCCCCGGGAACACTGAAGCTTTCTTT. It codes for CASSYADGPGNTEAFF.

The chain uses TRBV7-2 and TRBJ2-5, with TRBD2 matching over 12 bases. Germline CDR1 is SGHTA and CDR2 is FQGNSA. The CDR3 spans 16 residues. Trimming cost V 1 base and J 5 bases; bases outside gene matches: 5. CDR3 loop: CASSLGLAGGLETQYF. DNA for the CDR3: TGTGCCAGCAGCTTAGGGCTAGCGGGGGGGCTGGAGACCCAGTACTTC.

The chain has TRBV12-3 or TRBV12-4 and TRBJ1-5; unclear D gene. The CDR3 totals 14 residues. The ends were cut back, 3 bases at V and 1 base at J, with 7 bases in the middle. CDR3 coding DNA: TGTGCCAGCAGTTTCCGGGAAAGCAATCAGCCCCAGCATTTT. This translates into CASSFRESNQPQHF.

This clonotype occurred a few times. Here the CDR3 reads CASSPGQGVTWSGYTF. The CDR3 coding sequence is TGCGCCAGCAGCCCGGGACAGGGGGTGACTTGGAGTGGCTACACCTTC. The V and J genes are TRBV5-1 and TRBJ1-2; 11 bases line up with TRBD1. Germline CDR1 and CDR2: SGHRS and YFSETQ. The CDR3 runs 16 residues. Losses at the gene ends were 4 bases for V and 7 bases for J; bases not matched to a gene: 12.

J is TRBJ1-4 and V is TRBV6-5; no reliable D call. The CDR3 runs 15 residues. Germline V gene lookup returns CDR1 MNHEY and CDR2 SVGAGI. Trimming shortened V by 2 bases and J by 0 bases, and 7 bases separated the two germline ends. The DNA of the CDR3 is TGTGCCAGCAGTTACGCCGAAGCAACTAATGAAAAACTGTTTTTT. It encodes CASSYAEATNEKLFF.

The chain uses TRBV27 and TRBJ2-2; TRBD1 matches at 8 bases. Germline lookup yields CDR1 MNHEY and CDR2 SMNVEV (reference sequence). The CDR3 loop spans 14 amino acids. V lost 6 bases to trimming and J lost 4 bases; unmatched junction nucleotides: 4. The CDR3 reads CASRTGAATGELFF. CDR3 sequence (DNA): TGTGCCAGCAGGACAGGGGCGGCCACCGGGGAGCTGTTTTTT.

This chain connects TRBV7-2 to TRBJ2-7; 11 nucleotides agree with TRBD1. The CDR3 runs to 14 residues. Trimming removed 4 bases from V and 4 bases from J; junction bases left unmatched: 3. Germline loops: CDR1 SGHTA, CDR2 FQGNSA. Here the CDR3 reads CASSWTGGSYEQYF. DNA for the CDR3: TGTGCCAGCAGCTGGACAGGGGGCAGTTACGAGCAGTACTTC.

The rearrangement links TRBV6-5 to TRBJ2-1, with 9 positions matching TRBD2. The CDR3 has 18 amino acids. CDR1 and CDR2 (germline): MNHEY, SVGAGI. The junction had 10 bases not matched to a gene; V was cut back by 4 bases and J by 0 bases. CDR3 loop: CASSSLAGRAGSYNEQFF. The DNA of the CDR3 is TGTGCCAGCAGTTCCCTAGCGGGACGAGCTGGCTCCTACAATGAGCAGTTCTTC.

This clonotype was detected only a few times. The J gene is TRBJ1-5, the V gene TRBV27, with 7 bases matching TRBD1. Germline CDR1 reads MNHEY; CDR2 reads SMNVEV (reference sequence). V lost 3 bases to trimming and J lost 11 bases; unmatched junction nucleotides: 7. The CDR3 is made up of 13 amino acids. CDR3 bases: TGTGCCAGCAGTTTGCAGGGGGGAGGGGCCCAGCATTTT. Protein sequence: CASSLQGGGAQHF.

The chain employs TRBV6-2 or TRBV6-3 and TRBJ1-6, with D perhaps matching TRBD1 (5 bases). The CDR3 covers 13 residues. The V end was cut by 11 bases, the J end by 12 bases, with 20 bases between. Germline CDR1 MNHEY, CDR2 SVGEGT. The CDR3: CAAGGAVWIPLHF. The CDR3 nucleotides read TGTGCCGCCGGGGGTGCAGTTTGGATACCCCTCCACTTT.

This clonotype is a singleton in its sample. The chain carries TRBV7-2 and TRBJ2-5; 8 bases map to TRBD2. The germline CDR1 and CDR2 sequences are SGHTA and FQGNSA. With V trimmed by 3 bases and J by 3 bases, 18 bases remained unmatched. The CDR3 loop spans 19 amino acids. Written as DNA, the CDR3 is TGTGCCAGCAGCTTGGCGAGCGGGCTGCGGGGGGCCTTAAAAGAGACCCAGTACTTC. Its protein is CASSLASGLRGALKETQYF.

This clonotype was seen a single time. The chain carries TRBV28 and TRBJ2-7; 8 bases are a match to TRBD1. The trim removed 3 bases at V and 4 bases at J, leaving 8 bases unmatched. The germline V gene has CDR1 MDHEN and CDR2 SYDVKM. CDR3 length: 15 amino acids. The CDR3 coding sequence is TGTGCCAGCAGTTTTCCCGGACAGGGCGAGTACGAGCAGTACTTC. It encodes CASSFPGQGEYEQYF.

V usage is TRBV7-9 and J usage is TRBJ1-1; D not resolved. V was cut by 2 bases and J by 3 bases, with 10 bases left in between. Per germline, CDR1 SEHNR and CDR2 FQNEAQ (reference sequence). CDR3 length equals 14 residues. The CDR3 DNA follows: TGTGCCAGCAGCTTACCACGGGGTGACACTGAAGCTTTCTTT. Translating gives CASSLPRGDTEAFF.

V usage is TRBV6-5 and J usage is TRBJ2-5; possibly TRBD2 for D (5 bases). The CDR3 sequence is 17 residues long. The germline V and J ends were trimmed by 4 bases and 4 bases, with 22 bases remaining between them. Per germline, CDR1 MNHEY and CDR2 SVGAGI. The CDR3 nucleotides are TGTGCCAGCAGTTCCGCAGCTAGGTCCCATGAGGGAGAGACCCAGTACTTC. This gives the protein CASSSAARSHEGETQYF.

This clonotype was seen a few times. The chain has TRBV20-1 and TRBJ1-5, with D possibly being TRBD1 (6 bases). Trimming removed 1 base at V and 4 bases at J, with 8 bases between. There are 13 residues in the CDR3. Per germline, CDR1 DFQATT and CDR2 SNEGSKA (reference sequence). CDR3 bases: TGCAGTGCTAGAGTCCAGGGGAATCAGCCCCAGCATTTT. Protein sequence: CSARVQGNQPQHF.

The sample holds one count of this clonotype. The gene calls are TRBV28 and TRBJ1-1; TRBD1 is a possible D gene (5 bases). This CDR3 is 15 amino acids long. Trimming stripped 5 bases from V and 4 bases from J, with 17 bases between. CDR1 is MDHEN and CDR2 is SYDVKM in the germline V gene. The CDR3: CASSVSRVSSTEAFF. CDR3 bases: TGTGCCAGCAGTGTGTCCAGGGTTTCGAGCACTGAAGCTTTCTTT. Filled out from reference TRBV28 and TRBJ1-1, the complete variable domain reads DVKVTQSSRYLVKRTGEKVFLECVQDMDHENMFWYRQDPGLGLRLIYFSYDVKMKEKGDIPEGYSVSREKKERFSLILESASTNQTSMYLCASSVSRVSSTEAFFGQGTRLTVV.

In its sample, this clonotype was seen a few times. The CDR3 DNA reads TGCAGTGCTAGATGGTTGGATCAAGAGACCCAGTACTTC. Encoded protein: CSARWLDQETQYF. V and J are TRBV20-1 and TRBJ2-5; D not certain. The CDR3 consists of 13 residues. Germline V gives CDR1 DFQATT, CDR2 SNEGSKA (reference sequence). Trimming shortened V by 2 bases and J by 2 bases, and 9 bases separated the two germline ends.

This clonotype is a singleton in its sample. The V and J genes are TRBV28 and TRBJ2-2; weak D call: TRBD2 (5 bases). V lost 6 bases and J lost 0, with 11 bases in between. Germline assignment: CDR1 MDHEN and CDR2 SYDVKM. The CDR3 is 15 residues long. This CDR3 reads CASRETGTNTGELFF. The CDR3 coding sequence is TGTGCCAGCAGAGAAACGGGGACGAACACCGGGGAGCTGTTTTTT.

The DNA of the CDR3 is TGTGCCAGCAGTGCACGACTAGCGGGGGGGCGTGATACGCAGTATTTT. Amino acid sequence: CASSARLAGGRDTQYF. The chain joins TRBV6-1 to TRBJ2-3; 14 nucleotides agree with TRBD2. Germline CDR1 and CDR2: MNHNS and SASEGT. Germline trimming cut 4 bases from V and 6 bases from J; bases unmatched to any gene: 6. The CDR3 has 16 amino acids.

The CDR3 reads CSARATGGTEAFF. The CDR3 DNA reads TGCAGTGCTAGAGCGACAGGGGGCACTGAAGCTTTCTTT. The genes are TRBV20-1 and TRBJ1-1; TRBD1 matches at 9 bases. The germline V gene encodes CDR1 DFQATT and CDR2 SNEGSKA (reference sequence). The junction had 1 base not matched to a gene; V was cut back by 1 base and J by 4 bases. The CDR3 has 13 amino acids.

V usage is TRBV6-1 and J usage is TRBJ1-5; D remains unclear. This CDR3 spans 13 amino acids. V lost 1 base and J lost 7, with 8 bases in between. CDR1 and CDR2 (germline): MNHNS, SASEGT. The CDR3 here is CASSEVGRQPQHF. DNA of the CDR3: TGTGCCAGCAGTGAAGTGGGGAGGCAGCCCCAGCATTTT.